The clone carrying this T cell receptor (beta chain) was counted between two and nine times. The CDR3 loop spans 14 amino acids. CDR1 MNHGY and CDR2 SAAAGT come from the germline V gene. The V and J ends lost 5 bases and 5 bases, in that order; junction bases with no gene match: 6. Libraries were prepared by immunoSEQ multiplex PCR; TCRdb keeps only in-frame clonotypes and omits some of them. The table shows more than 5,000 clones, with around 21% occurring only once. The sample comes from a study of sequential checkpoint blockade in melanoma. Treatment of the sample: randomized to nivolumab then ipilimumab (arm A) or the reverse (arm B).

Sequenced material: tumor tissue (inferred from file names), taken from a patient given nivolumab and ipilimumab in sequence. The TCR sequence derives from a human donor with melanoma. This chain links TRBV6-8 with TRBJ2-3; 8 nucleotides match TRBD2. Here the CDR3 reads CASSRAGVGDTQYF. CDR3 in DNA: TGTGCCAGCAGTCGAGCGGGGGTTGGAGATACGCAGTATTTT.